The rows below give T cell receptor beta chains drawn from one sample of a study of T cell repertoires in cytomegalovirus infection. Each CDR3 protein is one row after TCRdb ran MiXCR on the reads. Found here are 740,000 or so distinct CDR3 sequences, less than 40% of them singletons; the top ten hold under 3%. Sequencing was done on a sample of PBMCs. The source of these receptors is a human donor in good health (CMV status not recorded). Some clones in this sample may be carry-over from other donors' samples. Both conserved end residues are part of each CDR3. D genes are given only for firm matches. Where a row states a size, it is once, few, many or the class of an expanded clone; other rows omit it.

j_call: TRBJ1-4
d_call: -
clone_size: many
v_call: TRBV7-6
cdr3_aa: CASGQGELGKLFF
cdr3_nt: TGTGCCAGCGGCCAGGGTGAGTTGGGGAAACTGTTTTTT

j_call: TRBJ2-1
d_call: -
clone_size: -
v_call: TRBV15
cdr3_aa: CATSSRYGNNEQFF
cdr3_nt: TGTGCCACCAGCAGTCGCTACGGGAACAATGAGCAGTTCTTC

j_call: TRBJ2-3
d_call: TRBD1
clone_size: few
v_call: TRBV7-3
cdr3_aa: CASSLTGGLADTQYF
cdr3_nt: TGTGCCAGCAGCCTGACAGGGGGCCTGGCGGATACGCAGTATTTT

j_call: TRBJ2-5
d_call: -
clone_size: -
v_call: TRBV9
cdr3_aa: CASSREGRETHYF
cdr3_nt: TGTGCCAGCAGCCGAGAGGGTAGGGAGACCCATTACTTC

j_call: TRBJ1-4
d_call: TRBD1
clone_size: few
v_call: TRBV12-3/TRBV12-4
cdr3_aa: CASSNPTGLNEKLFF
cdr3_nt: TGTGCCAGCAGTAACCCGACAGGGCTTAATGAAAAACTGTTTTTT

j_call: TRBJ2-1
d_call: -
clone_size: few
v_call: TRBV29-1
cdr3_aa: CSVRSGVGWNEQFF
cdr3_nt: TGCAGCGTTAGGTCAGGGGTGGGGTGGAATGAGCAGTTCTTC

j_call: TRBJ1-6
d_call: TRBD1
clone_size: -
v_call: TRBV5-1
cdr3_aa: CASSSNTGTGESSPLHF
cdr3_nt: TGCGCCAGCAGCTCAAATACCGGGACAGGGGAATCCTCACCCCTCCACTTT

j_call: TRBJ1-6
d_call: -
clone_size: -
v_call: TRBV23-1
cdr3_aa: CASRTGGYNSPLHF
cdr3_nt: TGCGCCAGCAGGACGGGGGGATATAATTCACCCCTCCACTTT

j_call: TRBJ2-6
d_call: -
clone_size: few
v_call: TRBV19
cdr3_aa: CASSPGGSLGANVLTF
cdr3_nt: TGTGCCAGCTCCCCCGGGGGTAGCTTGGGGGCCAACGTCCTGACTTTC

j_call: TRBJ1-2
d_call: -
clone_size: few
v_call: TRBV28
cdr3_aa: CASSLQGGTVYGYTF
cdr3_nt: TGTGCCAGCAGCCTCCAGGGAGGGACCGTCTATGGCTACACCTTC

j_call: TRBJ2-7
d_call: TRBD1
clone_size: -
v_call: TRBV19
cdr3_aa: CASSKRRQGQYEQYF
cdr3_nt: TGTGCCAGTAGTAAACGAAGACAGGGGCAATACGAGCAGTACTTC

j_call: TRBJ1-1
d_call: -
clone_size: many
v_call: TRBV7-2
cdr3_aa: CASSWTTNTEAFF
cdr3_nt: TGTGCCAGCAGCTGGACAACGAACACTGAAGCTTTCTTT

j_call: TRBJ2-3
d_call: TRBD2
clone_size: -
v_call: TRBV7-2
cdr3_aa: CASSLETSSGDTQYF
cdr3_nt: TGTGCCAGCAGCTTAGAGACTAGCAGCGGAGATACGCAGTATTTT

j_call: TRBJ2-2
d_call: TRBD1
clone_size: once
v_call: TRBV19
cdr3_aa: CASTTGAATGELFF
cdr3_nt: TGTGCCAGTACCACAGGGGCAGCCACCGGGGAGCTGTTTTTT

j_call: TRBJ1-2
d_call: -
clone_size: few
v_call: TRBV7-2
cdr3_aa: CASSLGDANYGYTF
cdr3_nt: TGTGCCAGCAGCTTAGGGGACGCTAACTATGGCTACACCTTC

j_call: TRBJ2-3
d_call: TRBD2
clone_size: -
v_call: TRBV7-6
cdr3_aa: CASGYPSGGATDTQYF
cdr3_nt: TGTGCCAGCGGTTACCCTAGCGGGGGGGCCACAGATACGCAGTATTTT

j_call: TRBJ1-2
d_call: -
clone_size: -
v_call: TRBV2
cdr3_aa: CASSEVRGRNGGYTF
cdr3_nt: TGTGCCAGCAGCGAAGTCAGGGGTAGGAACGGTGGCTACACCTTC

j_call: TRBJ1-4
d_call: -
clone_size: once
v_call: TRBV5-6
cdr3_aa: CASTSLQIMKRELFF
cdr3_nt: TGTGCCAGCACTAGTTTACAGATTATGAAGAGAGAACTGTTTTTT

j_call: TRBJ2-1
d_call: -
clone_size: many
v_call: TRBV7-8
cdr3_aa: CASSLDGSFYNEQFF
cdr3_nt: TGTGCCAGCAGCTTAGACGGGAGTTTCTACAATGAGCAGTTCTTC

j_call: TRBJ2-7
d_call: TRBD1
clone_size: few
v_call: TRBV5-1
cdr3_aa: CASGSDRGYEQYF
cdr3_nt: TGCGCCAGCGGGTCGGACAGGGGGTACGAGCAGTACTTC